This TCR beta chain was recovered during a study of response to subunit inactivated influenza vaccine. Study-wide results and caveats: Researchers suggested that each seasonal influenza vaccination recruits few new T cells.

TCRdb re-called the RT-PCR reads through MiXCR, storing one row per CDR3 protein. This table has about half a million distinct CDR3 sequences, 25% appearing once. CDR1 and CDR2 (germline): SGHKS, YYEKEE (reference sequence). The CDR3 is 12 residues long. V lost 2 bases and J lost 3, with 5 bases in between. Turning to this clonotype: Its antigen remains unidentified.

The source was CD4+ T cells sorted from PBMCs, collected 5 to 6 days after vaccination. This chain links TRBV5-5 with TRBJ1-1; D is unresolved. This receptor was identified in a man between 45 and 60 years old who received an inactivated influenza vaccine. The CDR3 spells CASSFTYTEAFF. CDR3 DNA sequence: TGTGCCAGCAGCTTCACCTACACTGAAGCTTTCTTT. The full variable domain, in which reference TRBV5-5 and TRBJ1-1 provide the parts outside the CDR3, is DAGVTQSPTHLIKTRGQQVTLRCSPISGHKSVSWYQQVLGQGPQFIFQYYEKEERGRGNFPDRFSARQFPNYSSELNVNALLLGDSALYLCASSFTYTEAFFGQGTRLTVV.